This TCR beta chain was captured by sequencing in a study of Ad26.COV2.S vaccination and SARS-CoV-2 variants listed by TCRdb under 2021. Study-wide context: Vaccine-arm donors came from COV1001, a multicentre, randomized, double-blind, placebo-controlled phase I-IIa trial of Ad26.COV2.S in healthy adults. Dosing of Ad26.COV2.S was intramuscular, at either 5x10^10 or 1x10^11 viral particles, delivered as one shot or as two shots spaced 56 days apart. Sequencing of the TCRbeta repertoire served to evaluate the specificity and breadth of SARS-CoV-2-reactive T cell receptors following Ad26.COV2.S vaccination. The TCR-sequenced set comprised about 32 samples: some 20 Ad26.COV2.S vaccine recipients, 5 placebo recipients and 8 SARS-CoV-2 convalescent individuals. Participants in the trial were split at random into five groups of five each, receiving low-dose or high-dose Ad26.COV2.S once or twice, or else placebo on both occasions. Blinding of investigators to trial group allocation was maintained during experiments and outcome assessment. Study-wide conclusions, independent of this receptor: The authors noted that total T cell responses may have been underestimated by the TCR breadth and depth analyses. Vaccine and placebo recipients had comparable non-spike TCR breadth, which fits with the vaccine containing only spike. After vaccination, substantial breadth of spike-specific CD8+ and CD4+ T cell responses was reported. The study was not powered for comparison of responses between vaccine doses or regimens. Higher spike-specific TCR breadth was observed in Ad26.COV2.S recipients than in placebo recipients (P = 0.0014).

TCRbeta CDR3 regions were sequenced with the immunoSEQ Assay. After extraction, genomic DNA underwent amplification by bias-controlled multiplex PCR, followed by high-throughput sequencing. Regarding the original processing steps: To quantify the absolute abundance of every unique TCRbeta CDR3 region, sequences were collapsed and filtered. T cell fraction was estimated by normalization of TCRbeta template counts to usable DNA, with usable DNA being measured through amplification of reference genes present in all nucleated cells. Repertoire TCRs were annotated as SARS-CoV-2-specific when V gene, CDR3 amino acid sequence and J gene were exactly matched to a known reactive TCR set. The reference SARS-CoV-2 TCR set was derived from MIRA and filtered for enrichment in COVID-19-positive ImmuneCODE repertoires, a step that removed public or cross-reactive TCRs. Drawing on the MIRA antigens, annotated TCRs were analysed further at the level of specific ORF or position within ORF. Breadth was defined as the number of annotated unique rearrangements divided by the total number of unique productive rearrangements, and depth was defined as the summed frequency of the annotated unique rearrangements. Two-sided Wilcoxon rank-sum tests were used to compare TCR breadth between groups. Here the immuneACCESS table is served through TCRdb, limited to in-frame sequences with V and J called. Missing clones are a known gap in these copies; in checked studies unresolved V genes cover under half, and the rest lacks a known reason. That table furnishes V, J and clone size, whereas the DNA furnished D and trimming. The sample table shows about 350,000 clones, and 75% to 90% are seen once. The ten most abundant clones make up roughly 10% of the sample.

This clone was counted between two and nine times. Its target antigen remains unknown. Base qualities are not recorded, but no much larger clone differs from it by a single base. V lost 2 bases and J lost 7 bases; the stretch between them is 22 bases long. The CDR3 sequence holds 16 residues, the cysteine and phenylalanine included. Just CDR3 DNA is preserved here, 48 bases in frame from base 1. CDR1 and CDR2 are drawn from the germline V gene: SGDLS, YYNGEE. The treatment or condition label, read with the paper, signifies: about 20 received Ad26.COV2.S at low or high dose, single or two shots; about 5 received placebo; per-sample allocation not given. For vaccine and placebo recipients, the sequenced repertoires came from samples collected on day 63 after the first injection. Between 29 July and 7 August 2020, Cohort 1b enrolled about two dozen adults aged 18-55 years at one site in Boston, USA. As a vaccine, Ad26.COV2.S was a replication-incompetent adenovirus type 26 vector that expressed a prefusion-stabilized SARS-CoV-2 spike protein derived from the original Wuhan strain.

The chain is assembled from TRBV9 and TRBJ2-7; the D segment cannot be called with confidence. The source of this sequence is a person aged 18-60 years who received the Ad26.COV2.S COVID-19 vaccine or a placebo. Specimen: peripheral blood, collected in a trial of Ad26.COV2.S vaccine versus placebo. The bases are TGTGCCAGCAGCGTCGTTCCATTACCCGATTTACGAGAGCAGTACTTC. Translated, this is CASSVVPLPDLREQYF.